What follows are 32 T cell receptor beta chains derived from one specimen sequenced in a study of shared clonotypes between healthy human individuals. Assay: immunoSEQ multiplex PCR; the TCRdb copy retains only in-frame clones and omits some. This table holds 2 million to 2.5 million clones, roughly 90% found once. Specimen: naive CD4+ T cells from PBMCs. Subset: CD45RA+ positively selected. The receptors derive from a man aged 18 to 35 in good health. Some clones in this sample may be carry-over from other donors' samples.

The CDR3 is CASSLLGVVYEQYF. Written as DNA, the CDR3 is TGTGCCAGCAGTTTGTTAGGGGTTGTCTACGAGCAGTACTTC. The J gene is TRBJ2-7, the V gene TRBV28, with D possibly matching TRBD1 (5 bases). The CDR3 has 14 residues. Germline V lookup: CDR1 MDHEN, CDR2 SYDVKM. V lost 3 bases, J lost 3 bases, and 12 bases lay in between. The variable domain in full, completed from reference TRBV28 and TRBJ2-7, reads DVKVTQSSRYLVKRTGEKVFLECVQDMDHENMFWYRQDPGLGLRLIYFSYDVKMKEKGDIPEGYSVSREKKERFSLILESASTNQTSMYLCASSLLGVVYEQYFGPGTRLTVT.

CDR3 DNA: TGTGCCAGCAGCTTTACACTCCGGGACTCCTACGAGCAGTACTTC. As protein: CASSFTLRDSYEQYF. The chain couples TRBV7-8 to TRBJ2-7, with D tentatively TRBD2 (5 bases). V lost 3 bases to trimming and J lost 0 bases, with 12 bases between them. This CDR3 has 15 residues. Germline V CDR1 and CDR2: SGHVS, FQNEAQ.

The rearrangement links TRBV2 to TRBJ1-1; tentative D call: TRBD1 (5 bases). V was shortened by 6 bases and J by 8 bases, with 13 bases between the two germline ends. Per the germline V gene, CDR1 is SNHLY and CDR2 is FYNNEI. The CDR3 covers 12 residues. CDR3 sequence (DNA): TGTGCCAGCAGGGCACAGGCATCCGAAGCTTTCTTT. It encodes CASRAQASEAFF.

This rearrangement joins TRBV15 to TRBJ1-1; possible D gene TRBD1, 5 bases. The CDR3 is 15 amino acids. CDR1 and CDR2 from the germline V gene are LNHNV and YYDKDF (reference sequence). V dropped 4 bases and J dropped 7 bases, with 19 bases sitting between them. CDR3 in amino acids: CATSTYPSGDGEAFF. CDR3 bases: TGTGCCACCAGCACCTACCCAAGTGGGGACGGTGAAGCTTTCTTT. The full variable domain, its missing parts supplied by reference TRBV15 and TRBJ1-1, is DAMVIQNPRYQVTQFGKPVTLSCSQTLNHNVMYWYQQKSSQAPKLLFHYYDKDFNNEADTPDNFQSRRPNTSFCFLDIRSPGLGDTAMYLCATSTYPSGDGEAFFGQGTRLTVV.

About this clone: The sample holds other DNA sequences that translate to the same CDR3. The rearrangement uses TRBV28 and TRBJ1-2; D perhaps matches TRBD1 (5 bases). CDR3 length: 13 amino acids. Germline values: CDR1 MDHEN, CDR2 SYDVKM. Trimming took off 5 bases at V and 1 base at J, with 8 bases between the two ends. The CDR3 is CASSGGGNYGYTF. The CDR3 DNA is TGTGCCAGCAGTGGGGGGGGTAACTATGGCTACACCTTC.

Worth noting for this clone: Other DNA sequences in the same sample also yield this CDR3. The V gene is TRBV7-9, the J gene TRBJ1-4, with unresolved D. CDR3 size: 12 residues. Germline lookup yields CDR1 SEHNR and CDR2 FQNEAQ (reference sequence). Trimming cost V 1 base and J 8 bases, with 5 bases left between them. CDR3 residues: CASSLEWEKLFF. The CDR3 DNA sequence: TGTGCCAGCAGCTTAGAATGGGAAAAACTGTTTTTT.

This chain uses TRBV11-1 with TRBJ2-3; tentative D call: TRBD1 (5 bases). The CDR3 sequence is 12 residues long. V was clipped by 5 bases and J by 11 bases, with 14 bases between them. Germline CDR1 SGHAT, CDR2 FQDESV (reference sequence). CDR3 protein: CASSPGISRQYF. CDR3 sequence (DNA): TGTGCCAGCAGCCCAGGGATAAGCCGGCAGTATTTT.

V usage is TRBV11-1 and J usage is TRBJ2-5, with TRBD2 matching 11 bases. The CDR3 has 15 amino acids. From germline, CDR1 is SGHAT and CDR2 FQDESV (reference sequence). J gave up 5 bases and V 2 bases, and 4 bases lay outside the gene matches. CDR3 DNA sequence: TGTGCCAGCAGCTTATTAGCGGGAGGGTCTGAGACCCAGTACTTC. Amino acids: CASSLLAGGSETQYF.

The gene calls are TRBV30 and TRBJ1-6; D gene uncertain. The ends were cut back, 0 bases at V and 3 bases at J, with 12 bases in the middle. The CDR3 extends over 16 amino acids. Germline assignment: CDR1 GTSNPN and CDR2 SVGIG (reference sequence). CDR3 sequence: CAWSVRALNYNSPLHF. As DNA, the CDR3 is TGTGCCTGGAGTGTACGCGCACTTAACTATAATTCACCCCTCCACTTT.

This rearrangement joins TRBV10-3 to TRBJ1-1; a possible D gene is TRBD1 (6 bases). Deletions cut 10 bases from V and 0 bases from J, with 21 bases between. Germline V CDR1 and CDR2: ENHRY, SYGVKD. There are 16 residues in the CDR3. CDR3 protein: CATRVGGTQLNTEAFF. Here the CDR3 DNA reads TGTGCCACCCGGGTGGGGGGCACCCAGTTGAACACTGAAGCTTTCTTT.

The CDR3 nucleotides are TGCGCCAGCAGCTTGGGTAGCGCGAACTCCTACAATGAGCAGTTCTTC. Translating gives CASSLGSANSYNEQFF. The V and J genes are TRBV5-1 and TRBJ2-1; D is possibly TRBD2 (5 bases). Trimming removed 0 bases from V and 0 bases from J, with 10 bases in between. The CDR3 length is 16 residues. CDR1 is SGHRS, CDR2 YFSETQ, per germline.

The V call is TRBV18, the J call TRBJ2-2, with a possible D match to TRBD2 (6 bases). Germline loops: CDR1 KGHSH, CDR2 LQKENI. The CDR3 extends over 14 amino acids. V lost 5 bases, J lost 4 bases, and 11 bases lay in between. The CDR3 nucleotides read TGTGCCAGCTCATCGGGACTCACCACCGGGGAGCTGTTTTTT. Translating it yields CASSSGLTTGELFF.

The chain links TRBV11-1 to TRBJ2-1, with a weak D call TRBD1 (5 bases). V lost 5 bases to trimming and J lost 1 base, with 12 bases between them. This CDR3 is built from 15 residues. Germline V gene sequence: CDR1 SGHAT, CDR2 FQDESV (reference sequence). The DNA for the CDR3 is TGTGCCAGCAGCCCCAGGGTACGGTCCTACAATGAGCAGTTCTTC. As protein: CASSPRVRSYNEQFF.

The rearrangement uses TRBV4-1 and TRBJ1-2; the D gene is possibly TRBD1 (6 bases). The germline CDR1 and CDR2 sequences are MGHRA and YSYEKL. Between the trimmed V and J ends, which lost 0 bases and 3 bases, there was a span of 14 bases. The CDR3 runs 16 residues. The CDR3 spells CASSQDWGARDYGYTF. The CDR3 bases are TGCGCCAGCAGCCAAGATTGGGGGGCCCGGGACTATGGCTACACCTTC.

The chain joins TRBV7-9 to TRBJ2-1, with D possibly matching TRBD1 (5 bases). Trimming cost V 5 bases and J 8 bases, with 28 bases left between them. Germline assignment: CDR1 SEHNR and CDR2 FQNEAQ (reference sequence). The CDR3 is made up of 18 amino acids. CDR3 coding DNA: TGTGCCAGCAGCCCCTACCCCTCTAGGGGTTATACGTCGTATGAGCAGTTCTTC. It codes for CASSPYPSRGYTSYEQFF.

The CDR3 DNA reads TGTGCCAGCAGTAGCCCGGGACAGGGTTCCTACGAGCAGTACTTC. Residues: CASSSPGQGSYEQYF. The chain combines TRBV6-1 with TRBJ2-7; 9 nucleotides match TRBD1. This CDR3 spans 15 amino acids. Germline V CDR1 and CDR2: MNHNS, SASEGT. Trimming at V came to 5 bases and at J to 1 base, leaving 6 bases not matched to a gene.

About this clone: The same CDR3 arises from other DNA sequences in this sample as well. The gene calls are TRBV18 and TRBJ1-2; D is undetermined. Germline CDR1 reads KGHSH; CDR2 reads LQKENI. This CDR3 has 13 amino acids. The ends were cut back, 3 bases at V and 2 bases at J, with 7 bases in the middle. The CDR3 loop is CASSPDSNYGYTF. The CDR3 DNA follows: TGTGCCAGCTCACCCGATTCAAACTATGGCTACACCTTC.

In DNA, the CDR3 is TGCAGTGCCTCGATAAAAAACATTCAGTACTTC. It codes for CSASIKNIQYF. This sequence joins TRBV20-1 and TRBJ2-4; D is unresolved. Trimming left V 6 bases short and J 4 bases short, with 7 bases between. The CDR3 is made up of 11 amino acids. Germline V gene lookup returns CDR1 DFQATT and CDR2 SNEGSKA (reference sequence).

The chain couples TRBV7-2 to TRBJ1-5; weak D call: TRBD1 (5 bases). Germline assignment: CDR1 SGHTA and CDR2 FQGNSA. Trimming left V 6 bases short and J 7 bases short, with 22 bases between. The CDR3 length is 16 residues. For the CDR3, the DNA is TGTGCCAGCAGACCAATCCCGTCAGGGATTAACCAGCCCCAGCATTTT. This encodes CASRPIPSGINQPQHF.

J is TRBJ2-5 and V is TRBV5-8; D is perhaps TRBD2 (7 bases). The germline gives CDR1 SGHTS, CDR2 YDEGEE. This CDR3 region has 15 residues. V was pared by 6 bases and J by 5 bases, with 20 bases between. The CDR3 here is CASMGGAGRLETQYF. Here the CDR3 DNA reads TGTGCCAGCATGGGGGGGGCGGGACGATTGGAGACCCAGTACTTC.

The rearrangement links TRBV11-1 to TRBJ2-5, with D possibly matching TRBD1 (5 bases). There are 15 residues in the CDR3. V lost 4 bases and J 7 bases, leaving 19 bases between the germline ends. Germline loops: CDR1 SGHAT, CDR2 FQDESV (reference sequence). The CDR3 is CASSSFLGPRGTQYF. CDR3 in DNA: TGTGCCAGCAGCTCGTTTTTGGGCCCAAGGGGGACCCAGTACTTC.

The chain uses TRBV7-2 and TRBJ2-3, with a weak D call TRBD2 (7 bases). The CDR3 consists of 17 residues. Germline CDR1 SGHTA, CDR2 FQGNSA. With 1 base removed from V and 0 bases from J, the gap between germline ends came to 14 bases. The CDR3 reads CASSLGPAGASTDTQYF. CDR3 coding DNA: TGTGCCAGCAGCTTAGGCCCCGCGGGGGCGAGCACAGATACGCAGTATTTT.

The chain uses TRBV19 and TRBJ2-5; 9 bases fit TRBD2. The CDR3 runs 14 residues. V dropped 6 bases and J dropped 3; count of bases not matched to a gene: 5. Germline CDR1 reads LNHDA; CDR2 reads SQIVND (reference sequence). This CDR3 is CASRRTSAKETQYF. The CDR3 nucleotides are TGTGCCAGTAGAAGGACTAGCGCCAAAGAGACCCAGTACTTC.

A note on this clone: Other DNA sequences within the sample encode an identical CDR3. The V and J genes are TRBV9 and TRBJ2-7; 8 bases align to TRBD2. Germline V gene sequence: CDR1 SGDLS, CDR2 YYNGEE. The V segment lost 3 bases and the J segment 2 bases; nucleotides outside the gene matches: 4. CDR3 length: 14 residues. The CDR3 region is CASSATSATYEQYF. DNA of the CDR3: TGTGCCAGCAGCGCGACTAGCGCCACCTACGAGCAGTACTTC.

The genes are TRBV5-4 and TRBJ2-1; possible D gene TRBD2, 6 bases. Germline CDR1 is SGHNT and CDR2 is YYREEE (reference sequence). The germline V and J ends were trimmed by 3 bases and 7 bases, with 11 bases remaining between them. This CDR3 region has 13 residues. This CDR3 reads CASSWPRGNEQFF. The CDR3 DNA sequence: TGTGCCAGCAGCTGGCCCCGGGGGAATGAGCAGTTCTTC. Based on the CDR3 plus reference TRBV5-4 and TRBJ2-1, the full variable domain is ETGVTQSPTHLIKTRGQQVTLRCSSQSGHNTVSWYQQALGQGPQFIFQYYREEENGRGNFPPRFSGLQFPNYSSELNVNALELDDSALYLCASSWPRGNEQFFGPGTRLTVL.

The gene calls are TRBV11-2 and TRBJ2-7, with a weak D call TRBD1 (6 bases). The CDR3 totals 15 residues. Between the trimmed V and J ends, which lost 1 base and 3 bases, there was a span of 13 bases. Germline loops: CDR1 SGHAT, CDR2 FQNNGV. The CDR3 region is CASSLGWGHNYEQYF. In DNA, the CDR3 is TGTGCCAGCAGCTTAGGGTGGGGACACAACTACGAGCAGTACTTC.

The genes are TRBV5-1 and TRBJ1-5; possibly TRBD1 for D (5 bases). The germline V gene has CDR1 SGHRS and CDR2 YFSETQ. The CDR3 covers 15 residues. Trimming pared 0 bases from V and 5 bases from J, leaving 12 bases between. CDR3 protein: CASSLVGVGDQPQHF. CDR3 nucleotide sequence: TGCGCCAGCAGCTTGGTAGGGGTAGGGGATCAGCCCCAGCATTTT.

The chain couples TRBV10-3 to TRBJ1-3; D is possibly TRBD1 (5 bases). The V end was cut by 6 bases, the J end by 2 bases, with 11 bases between. The CDR3 covers 14 residues. The germline V gene has CDR1 ENHRY and CDR2 SYGVKD. The CDR3 sequence: CAIRPGVTGNTIYF. The DNA of the CDR3 is TGTGCCATCAGGCCGGGGGTTACTGGAAACACCATATATTTT.

This clone was observed once. The V and J genes are TRBV29-1 and TRBJ2-7; 9 bases align to TRBD1. Germline V gives CDR1 SQVTM, CDR2 ANQGSEA. This CDR3 contains 14 residues. V lost 5 bases and J lost 2; bases outside the gene matches: 7. CDR3 protein: CSVTGQGSAYEQYF. The CDR3 coding sequence is TGCAGCGTTACTGGACAGGGGAGTGCCTACGAGCAGTACTTC.

The V and J genes are TRBV5-1 and TRBJ2-2; no clear D. The CDR3 covers 14 residues. Germline V gene sequence: CDR1 SGHRS, CDR2 YFSETQ. Trimming pared 5 bases from V and 1 base from J, leaving 9 bases between. CDR3 sequence: CASRQVLNTGELFF. Here the CDR3 DNA reads TGCGCCAGCAGGCAGGTTCTGAACACCGGGGAGCTGTTTTTT.

The chain links TRBV12-5 to TRBJ2-3; no firm D call. V was pared by 9 bases and J by 5 bases, with 15 bases between. Germline CDR1 is LGHNT and CDR2 is FRNRAP. CDR3 size: 13 residues. In nucleotides, the CDR3 is TGTGCTAGCGCCTCCCTTTCAGGAGATACGCAGTATTTT. Translation: CASASLSGDTQYF.

The CDR3 is CSAHGQSHTF. The CDR3 coding sequence is TGCAGTGCCCACGGACAGTCTCACACCTTC. This chain joins TRBV20-1 and TRBJ1-2; tentative D call: TRBD1 (6 bases). Germline CDR1 is DFQATT and CDR2 is SNEGSKA (reference sequence). Trimming cost V 6 bases and J 12 bases, with 14 bases left between them. There are 10 residues in the CDR3.